A single TCR beta chain is shown here with its context. The entry originates in a study of T cells after posttransplantation cyclophosphamide. Sequenced by immunoSEQ multiplex PCR; TCRdb stores in-frame clones only, minus some. The sample yields around 18,000 clones, roughly 80% seen once. Treatment was busulfan-fludarabine conditioning, a marrow graft, and cyclophosphamide on days +3 and +4. Germline assignment: CDR1 SEHNR and CDR2 FQNEAQ (reference sequence). The length of the CDR3 is 17 residues. J gave up 5 bases and V 5 bases, and 13 bases lay outside the gene matches. This TCR came from a female patient in her 40s who received an allogeneic stem cell transplant from a related donor, was CMV-positive, and had no GVHD. Some T cells may originate from the graft donor. V and J are TRBV7-9 and TRBJ2-1; 9 nucleotides agree with TRBD1. This specimen was CD8+ T cells sorted from PBMCs, taken around 2,000 days after a stem cell transplant with posttransplant cyclophosphamide. CDR3 in DNA: TGTGCCAGCAGCCCTACAGGGGGCGTTTTGCCGAACAATGAGCAGTTCTTC. Its translation is CASSPTGGVLPNNEQFF.